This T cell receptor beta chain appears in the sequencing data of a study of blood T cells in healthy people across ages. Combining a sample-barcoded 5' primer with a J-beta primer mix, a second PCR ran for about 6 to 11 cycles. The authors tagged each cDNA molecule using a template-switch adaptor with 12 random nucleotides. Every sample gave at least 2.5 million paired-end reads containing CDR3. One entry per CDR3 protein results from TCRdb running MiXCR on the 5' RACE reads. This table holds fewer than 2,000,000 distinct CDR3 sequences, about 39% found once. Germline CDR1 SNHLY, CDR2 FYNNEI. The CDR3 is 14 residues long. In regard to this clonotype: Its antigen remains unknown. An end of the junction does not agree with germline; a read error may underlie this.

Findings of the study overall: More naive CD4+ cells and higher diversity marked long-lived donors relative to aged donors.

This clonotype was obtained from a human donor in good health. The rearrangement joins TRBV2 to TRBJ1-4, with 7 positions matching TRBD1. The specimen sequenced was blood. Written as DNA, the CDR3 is TGTGCCAGCACTCAGACAGGGACTCATGAAAAACGGTTTTTT. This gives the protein CASTQTGTHEKRFF. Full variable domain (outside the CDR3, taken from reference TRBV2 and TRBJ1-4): EPEVTQTPSHQVTQMGQEVILRCVPISNHLYFYWYRQILGQKVEFLVSFYNNEISEKSEIFDDQFSVERPDGSNFTLKIRSTKLEDSAMYFCASTQTGTHEKRFFGSGTQLSVL.